Listed below are T cell receptor beta chains from one sample, sequenced in a study of cytomegalovirus exposure and HLA in healthy donors. Sequencing used immunoSEQ multiplex PCR; TCRdb keeps in-frame clones, though not all of them. The table lists around 180,000 clones, 70% to 80% of them singletons. Sequencing was carried out using PBMCs. The receptors stem from a woman in her fifties or sixties in good health and CMV-seronegative. The CDR3 runs from the conserved cysteine through the conserved F or W. A D gene is named only where the DNA matches it firmly.

j_gene: TRBJ2-3; v_gene: TRBV11-2; d_gene: -; CDR3aa: CASSLEGPDTQYF
j_gene: TRBJ2-3; v_gene: TRBV9; d_gene: -; CDR3aa: CASSSTSGGWTDTQYF
j_gene: TRBJ2-1; v_gene: TRBV19; d_gene: -; CDR3aa: CASSSIAVSYNEQFF
j_gene: TRBJ1-1; v_gene: TRBV6-1; d_gene: -; CDR3aa: CASRMTGLTEAFF
j_gene: TRBJ1-6; v_gene: TRBV6-7; d_gene: -; CDR3aa: CASSYPPSQVSYNSPLHF
j_gene: TRBJ1-2; v_gene: TRBV21-1; d_gene: -; CDR3aa: CASTPGANYGYTF
j_gene: TRBJ1-5; v_gene: TRBV28; d_gene: TRBD1; CDR3aa: CAGKDRGQPQHF
j_gene: TRBJ2-7; v_gene: TRBV7-9; d_gene: TRBD1; CDR3aa: CASSGTVEYEQYF
j_gene: TRBJ2-1; v_gene: TRBV9; d_gene: TRBD1; CDR3aa: CASSKEETGGSGSYNEQFF
j_gene: TRBJ1-3; v_gene: TRBV18; d_gene: -; CDR3aa: CASSRLMGASSGNTIYF
j_gene: TRBJ2-2; v_gene: TRBV10-3; d_gene: TRBD2; CDR3aa: CAIRREGTGELFF
j_gene: TRBJ1-2; v_gene: TRBV10-3; d_gene: -; CDR3aa: CAISRDTNYGYTF
j_gene: TRBJ2-7; v_gene: TRBV2; d_gene: -; CDR3aa: CASRRQEYGYEQYF
j_gene: TRBJ2-5; v_gene: TRBV29-1; d_gene: TRBD2; CDR3aa: CSGAGLAGGQGTQYF
j_gene: TRBJ2-7; v_gene: TRBV19; d_gene: -; CDR3aa: CASSKDSTYEQYF
j_gene: TRBJ1-4; v_gene: TRBV5-6; d_gene: -; CDR3aa: CASSLIRALTNEKLFF
j_gene: TRBJ1-2; v_gene: TRBV15; d_gene: -; CDR3aa: CATSREGASFYGYTF
j_gene: TRBJ2-2; v_gene: TRBV11-2; d_gene: -; CDR3aa: CASSFRWGELFF
j_gene: TRBJ2-3; v_gene: TRBV27; d_gene: TRBD1; CDR3aa: CASSLDRGQADTQYF
j_gene: TRBJ1-1; v_gene: TRBV5-6; d_gene: TRBD1; CDR3aa: CASSFIDRVTEAFF
j_gene: TRBJ2-1; v_gene: TRBV19; d_gene: TRBD1; CDR3aa: CASRTDRGSYNEQFF
j_gene: TRBJ2-4; v_gene: TRBV28; d_gene: -; CDR3aa: CASSLVAVPGHIQYF
j_gene: TRBJ2-7; v_gene: TRBV5-1; d_gene: -; CDR3aa: CASSLRPGGGEQYF
j_gene: TRBJ2-6; v_gene: TRBV2; d_gene: -; CDR3aa: CASRTYRTGANVLTF
j_gene: TRBJ2-6; v_gene: TRBV28; d_gene: TRBD2; CDR3aa: CASSRTRPSGRSGANVLTF
j_gene: TRBJ2-7; v_gene: TRBV6-1; d_gene: -; CDR3aa: CASSEAPHYEQYF
j_gene: TRBJ1-1; v_gene: TRBV4-3; d_gene: TRBD1; CDR3aa: CASSQDRGTETEAFF
j_gene: TRBJ1-2; v_gene: TRBV6-1; d_gene: TRBD1; CDR3aa: CASGRPGQTEDGYTF
j_gene: TRBJ2-3; v_gene: TRBV27; d_gene: TRBD2; CDR3aa: CASSRLAVDTQYF
j_gene: TRBJ1-5; v_gene: TRBV6-1; d_gene: -; CDR3aa: CASSVSQPQHF
j_gene: TRBJ1-5; v_gene: TRBV2; d_gene: TRBD1; CDR3aa: CASRKQGINQPQHF
j_gene: TRBJ1-1; v_gene: TRBV5-6; d_gene: -; CDR3aa: CASSSGPGGPEAFF
j_gene: TRBJ1-3; v_gene: TRBV4-3; d_gene: -; CDR3aa: CASSQFVSAANTIYF
j_gene: TRBJ2-7; v_gene: TRBV5-1; d_gene: TRBD2; CDR3aa: CASGAGGGEQYF
j_gene: TRBJ1-5; v_gene: TRBV6-1; d_gene: -; CDR3aa: CASSTDGLRNQPQHF
j_gene: TRBJ2-1; v_gene: TRBV9; d_gene: TRBD2; CDR3aa: CASSRGLASTNEQFF
j_gene: TRBJ2-3; v_gene: TRBV6-5; d_gene: -; CDR3aa: CASSPRGLPTDTQYF
j_gene: TRBJ1-2; v_gene: TRBV5-8; d_gene: -; CDR3aa: CASSLAMGGSGYTF
j_gene: TRBJ2-1; v_gene: TRBV28; d_gene: TRBD2; CDR3aa: CASSLAGAGYNEQFF
j_gene: TRBJ1-5; v_gene: TRBV5-1; d_gene: -; CDR3aa: CASSPGDHRKNQPQHF
j_gene: TRBJ2-7; v_gene: TRBV2; d_gene: TRBD1; CDR3aa: CASSPVWGTGDREQYF
j_gene: TRBJ1-5; v_gene: TRBV18; d_gene: TRBD1; CDR3aa: CASSRGQGDQPQHF
j_gene: TRBJ2-2; v_gene: TRBV28; d_gene: TRBD2; CDR3aa: CASRGTSGRNGELFF
j_gene: TRBJ1-4; v_gene: TRBV2; d_gene: TRBD1; CDR3aa: CASSLTGLNEKLFF
j_gene: TRBJ1-4; v_gene: TRBV19; d_gene: -; CDR3aa: CASSMGQGARNEKLFF
j_gene: TRBJ1-1; v_gene: TRBV14; d_gene: -; CDR3aa: CASSQEVLRNTEAFF
j_gene: TRBJ1-2; v_gene: TRBV4-3; d_gene: -; CDR3aa: CASSQLGLSYGYTF
j_gene: TRBJ2-7; v_gene: TRBV28; d_gene: TRBD1; CDR3aa: CASSLPYPTGVIEQYF
j_gene: TRBJ1-2; v_gene: TRBV9; d_gene: TRBD1; CDR3aa: CASYGGQGATHYGYTF
j_gene: TRBJ1-1; v_gene: TRBV19; d_gene: TRBD1; CDR3aa: CASSTSGQGATEAFF
j_gene: TRBJ2-5; v_gene: TRBV12-5; d_gene: -; CDR3aa: CASGLNTGMKEGETQYF
j_gene: TRBJ2-6; v_gene: TRBV19; d_gene: TRBD1; CDR3aa: CASSRTGNRVSGANVLTF
j_gene: TRBJ1-1; v_gene: TRBV6-1; d_gene: -; CDR3aa: CASSQTVNTEAFF
j_gene: TRBJ1-1; v_gene: TRBV6-5; d_gene: TRBD1; CDR3aa: CASSLDRGRAFF